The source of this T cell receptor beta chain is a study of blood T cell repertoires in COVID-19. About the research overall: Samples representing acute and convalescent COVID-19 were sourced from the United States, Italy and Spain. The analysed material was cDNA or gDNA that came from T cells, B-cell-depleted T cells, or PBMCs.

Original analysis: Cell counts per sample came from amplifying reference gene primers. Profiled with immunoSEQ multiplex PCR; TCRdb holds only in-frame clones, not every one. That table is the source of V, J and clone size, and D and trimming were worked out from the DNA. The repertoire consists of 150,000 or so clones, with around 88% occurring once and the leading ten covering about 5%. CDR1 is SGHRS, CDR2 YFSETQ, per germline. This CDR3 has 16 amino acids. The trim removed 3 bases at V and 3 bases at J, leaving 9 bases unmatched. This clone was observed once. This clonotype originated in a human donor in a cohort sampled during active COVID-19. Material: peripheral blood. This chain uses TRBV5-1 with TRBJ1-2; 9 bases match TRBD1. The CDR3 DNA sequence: TGCGCCAGCAGCTCCGGGACAGGGATCGTGGACTATGGCTACACCTTC. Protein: CASSSGTGIVDYGYTF.